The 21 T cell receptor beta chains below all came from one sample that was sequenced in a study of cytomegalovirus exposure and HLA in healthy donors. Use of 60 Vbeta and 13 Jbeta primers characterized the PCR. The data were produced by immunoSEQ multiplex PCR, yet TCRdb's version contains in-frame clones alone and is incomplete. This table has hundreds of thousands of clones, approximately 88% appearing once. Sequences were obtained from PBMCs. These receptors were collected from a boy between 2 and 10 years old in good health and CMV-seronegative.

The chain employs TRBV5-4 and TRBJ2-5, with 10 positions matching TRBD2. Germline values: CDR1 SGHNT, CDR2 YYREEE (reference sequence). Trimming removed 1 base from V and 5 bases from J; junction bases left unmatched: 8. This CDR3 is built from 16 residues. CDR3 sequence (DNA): TGTGCCAGCAGCTTGAATCTAGCGGGGGAACTTGAGACCCAGTACTTC. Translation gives CASSLNLAGELETQYF.

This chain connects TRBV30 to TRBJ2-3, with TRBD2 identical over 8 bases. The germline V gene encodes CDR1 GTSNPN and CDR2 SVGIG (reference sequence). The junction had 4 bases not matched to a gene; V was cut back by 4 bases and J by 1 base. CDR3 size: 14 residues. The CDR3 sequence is CAWTLTSGTDTQYF. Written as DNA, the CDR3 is TGTGCCTGGACCTTGACTAGCGGCACAGATACGCAGTATTTT.

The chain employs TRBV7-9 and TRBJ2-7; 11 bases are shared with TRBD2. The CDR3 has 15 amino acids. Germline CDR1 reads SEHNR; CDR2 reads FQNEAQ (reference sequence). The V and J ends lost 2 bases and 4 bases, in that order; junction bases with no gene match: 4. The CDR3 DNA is TGTGCCAGCAGCTTAACTAGCGGGAGAAAATACGAGCAGTACTTC. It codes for CASSLTSGRKYEQYF.

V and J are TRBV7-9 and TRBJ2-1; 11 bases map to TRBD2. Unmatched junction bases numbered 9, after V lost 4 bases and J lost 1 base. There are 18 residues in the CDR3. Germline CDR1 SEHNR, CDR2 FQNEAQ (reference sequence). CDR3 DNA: TGTGCCAGCAGCTCCCTACTAGCGGGAGAAGTATCCTACAATGAGCAGTTCTTC. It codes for CASSSLLAGEVSYNEQFF. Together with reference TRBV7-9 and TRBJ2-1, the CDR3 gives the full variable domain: DTGVSQNPRHKITKRGQNVTFRCDPISEHNRLYWYRQTLGQGPEFLTYFQNEAQLEKSRLLSDRFSAERPKGSFSTLEIQRTEQGDSAMYLCASSSLLAGEVSYNEQFFGPGTRLTVL.

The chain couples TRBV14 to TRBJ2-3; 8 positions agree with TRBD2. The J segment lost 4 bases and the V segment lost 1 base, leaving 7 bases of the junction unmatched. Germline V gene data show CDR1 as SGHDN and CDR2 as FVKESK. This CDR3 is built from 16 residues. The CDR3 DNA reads TGTGCCAGCAGCCAAGGACGGGAGGGCCTATCAGATACGCAGTATTTT. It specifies CASSQGREGLSDTQYF. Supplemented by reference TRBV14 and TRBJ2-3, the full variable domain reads EAGVTQFPSHSVIEKGQTVTLRCDPISGHDNLYWYRRVMGKEIKFLLHFVKESKQDESGMPNNRFLAERTGGTYSTLKVQPAELEDSGVYFCASSQGREGLSDTQYFGPGTRLTVL.

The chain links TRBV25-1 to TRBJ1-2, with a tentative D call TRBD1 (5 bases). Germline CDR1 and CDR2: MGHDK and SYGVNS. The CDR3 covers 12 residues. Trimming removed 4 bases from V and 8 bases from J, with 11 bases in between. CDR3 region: CASSASGRGYTF. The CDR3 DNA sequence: TGTGCCAGCAGTGCGTCAGGGCGGGGCTACACCTTC.

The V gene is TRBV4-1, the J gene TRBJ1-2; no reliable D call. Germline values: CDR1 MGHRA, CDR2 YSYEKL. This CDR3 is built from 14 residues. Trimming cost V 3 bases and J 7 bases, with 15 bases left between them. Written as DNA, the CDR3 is TGCGCCAGCAGCCACGACTTCGCATCGCTTGGCTACACCTTC. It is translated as CASSHDFASLGYTF.

The CDR3 coding sequence is TGTGCCACTGAGATTGACAGGGCCTCCTACGAGCAGTACTTC. Translating gives CATEIDRASYEQYF. The J gene is TRBJ2-7, the V gene TRBV6-1; TRBD1 agrees at 7 bases. V was pared by 10 bases and J by 0 bases, with 9 bases of the junction left unmatched. Germline assignment: CDR1 MNHNS and CDR2 SASEGT. This CDR3 is built from 14 residues.

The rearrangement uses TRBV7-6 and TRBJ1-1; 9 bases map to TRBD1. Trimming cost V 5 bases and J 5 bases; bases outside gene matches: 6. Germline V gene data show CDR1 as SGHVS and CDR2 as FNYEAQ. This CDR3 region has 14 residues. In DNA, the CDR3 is TGTGCCAGCAGCCTAGGACAGGGGAAGACTGAAGCTTTCTTT. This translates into CASSLGQGKTEAFF.

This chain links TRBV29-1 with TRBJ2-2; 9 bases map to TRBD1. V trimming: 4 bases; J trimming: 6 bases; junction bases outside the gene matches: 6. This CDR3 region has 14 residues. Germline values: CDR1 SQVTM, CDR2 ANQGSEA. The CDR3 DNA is TGCAGCGTTGGCACCGGGACAGGGTCCGGGGAGCTGTTTTTT. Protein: CSVGTGTGSGELFF.

The CDR3 DNA is TGTGCCTGGGATTACAGGTTGGGGAATGAGCAGTTCTTC. It encodes CAWDYRLGNEQFF. This chain connects TRBV30 to TRBJ2-1; maybe TRBD1 (5 bases). The germline V and J ends were trimmed by 5 bases and 7 bases, with 15 bases remaining between them. Looked up from germline, CDR1 is GTSNPN and CDR2 is SVGIG (reference sequence). This CDR3 spans 13 amino acids. The full variable domain, its missing parts supplied by reference TRBV30 and TRBJ2-1, is SQTIHQWPATLVQPVGSPLSLECTVEGTSNPNLYWYRQAAGRGLQLLFYSVGIGQISSEVPQNLSASRPQDRQFILSSKKLLLSDSGFYLCAWDYRLGNEQFFGPGTRLTVL.

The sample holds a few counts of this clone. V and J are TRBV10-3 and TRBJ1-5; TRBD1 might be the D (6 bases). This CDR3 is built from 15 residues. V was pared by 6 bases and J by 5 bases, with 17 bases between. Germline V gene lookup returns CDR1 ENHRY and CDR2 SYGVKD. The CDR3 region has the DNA TGTGCCATCAGCCCCACAGGGAAGGGGGATCAGCCCCAGCATTTT. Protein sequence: CAISPTGKGDQPQHF.

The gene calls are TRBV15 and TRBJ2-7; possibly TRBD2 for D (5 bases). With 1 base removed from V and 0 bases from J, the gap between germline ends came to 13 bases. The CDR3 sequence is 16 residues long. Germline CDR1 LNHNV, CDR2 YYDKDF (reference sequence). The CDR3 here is CATSRALAGLSYEQYF. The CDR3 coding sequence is TGTGCCACCAGCAGAGCGTTGGCGGGCCTCTCCTACGAGCAGTACTTC.

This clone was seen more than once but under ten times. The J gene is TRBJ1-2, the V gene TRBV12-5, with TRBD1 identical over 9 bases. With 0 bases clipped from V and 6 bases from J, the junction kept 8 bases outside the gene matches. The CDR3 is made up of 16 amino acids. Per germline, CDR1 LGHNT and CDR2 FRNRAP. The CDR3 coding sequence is TGTGCTAGTGGTTTGGTAGCCCTGACAGGGGGAAATGGCTACACCTTC. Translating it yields CASGLVALTGGNGYTF.

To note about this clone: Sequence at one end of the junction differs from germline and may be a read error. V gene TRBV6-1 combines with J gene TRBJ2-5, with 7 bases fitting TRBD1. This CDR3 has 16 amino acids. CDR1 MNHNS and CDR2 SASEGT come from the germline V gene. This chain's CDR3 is CASSEARDSRKETQYF. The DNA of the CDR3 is TGTGCCAGCAGCGAAGCCCGGGACAGTCGGAAAGAGACCCAGTACTTC.

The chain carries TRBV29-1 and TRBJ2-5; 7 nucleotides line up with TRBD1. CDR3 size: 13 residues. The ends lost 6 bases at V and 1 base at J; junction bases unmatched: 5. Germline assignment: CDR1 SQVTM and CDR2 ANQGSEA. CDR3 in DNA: TGCAGCGTCGAGGGGACAGCCCAAGAGACCCAGTACTTC. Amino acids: CSVEGTAQETQYF.

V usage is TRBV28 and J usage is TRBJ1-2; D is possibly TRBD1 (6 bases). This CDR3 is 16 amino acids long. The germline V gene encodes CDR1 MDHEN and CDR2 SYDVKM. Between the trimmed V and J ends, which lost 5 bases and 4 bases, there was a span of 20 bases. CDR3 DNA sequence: TGTGCCAGCAGTCCACAGGGCTACCTATTACTCTATGGCTACACCTTC. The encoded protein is CASSPQGYLLLYGYTF.

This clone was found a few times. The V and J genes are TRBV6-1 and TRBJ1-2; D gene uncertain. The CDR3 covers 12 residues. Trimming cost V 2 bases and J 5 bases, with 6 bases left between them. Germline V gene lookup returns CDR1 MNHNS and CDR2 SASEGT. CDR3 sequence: CASSELGYGYTF. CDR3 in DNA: TGTGCCAGCAGTGAACTAGGATATGGCTACACCTTC.

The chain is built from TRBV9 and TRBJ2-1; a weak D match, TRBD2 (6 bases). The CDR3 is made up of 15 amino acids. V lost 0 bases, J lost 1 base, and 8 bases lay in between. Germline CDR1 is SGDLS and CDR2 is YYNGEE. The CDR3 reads CASSVAGESYNEQFF. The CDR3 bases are TGTGCCAGCAGCGTAGCGGGGGAGTCCTACAATGAGCAGTTCTTC.

CDR3 nucleotides: TGTGCCAGCAGCTTAGCGGGGGGACACAATGAGCAGTTCTTC. Its translation: CASSLAGGHNEQFF. The gene calls are TRBV13 and TRBJ2-1; 7 bases agree with TRBD2. Per the germline V gene, CDR1 is PRHDT and CDR2 is FYEKMQ (reference sequence). Losses at the gene ends were 1 base for V and 5 bases for J; bases not matched to a gene: 2. This CDR3 has 14 residues.

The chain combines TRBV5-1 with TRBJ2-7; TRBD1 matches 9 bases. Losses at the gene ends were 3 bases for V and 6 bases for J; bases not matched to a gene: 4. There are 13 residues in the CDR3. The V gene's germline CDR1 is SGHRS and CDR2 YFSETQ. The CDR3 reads CASSSGTGSEQYF. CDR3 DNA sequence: TGCGCCAGCAGCTCCGGGACAGGGTCCGAGCAGTACTTC.